The entry that follows covers one TCR beta chain sequence. It lacks a known antigen. One base away there is no much larger clone; base qualities are not given. The identical CDR3 is also encoded by other nucleotide sequences in the sample. The data stem from a study of T cell responses to AZD1222 COVID-19 vaccine (dated by TCRdb to about 2021). Concerning the study at large: AZD1222 recipients whose second dose came at about 4 weeks and those whose second dose came at about 12 weeks were combined into one group, since spike-specific TCR depth and breadth did not differ between the two schedules. Trial participants were enrolled by age into subgroups of 18-55, 56-69 and 70-plus years, and about 150, 27 and 61 TCR-sequenced participants, respectively, were included in these subgroups. TCR sequencing covered approximately 230 trial participants: 200 to 220 given two doses of AZD1222 and 26 given two doses of MenACWY control vaccine.

On the study overall, not on this receptor specifically: In the small 56-69-year group, the increase in depth fell short of significance, most likely because of low power. Participants were mostly white British and included more females than males, and it was suggested by the authors that clonal diversity may have been underestimated. After two AZD1222 doses, spike-specific TCR breadth and depth were significantly higher than at day 0 and than in MenACWY recipients. The vaccine-associated CD4 TCRs covered the entire spike protein, and the dominant responses fell in regions 160-218 and 743-854. Reportedly, almost half of the unique spike-specific TCRs recognized epitopes lying outside the regions that are mutated in the B.1.351 and B.1.1.7 variants. Only six AZD1222 recipients were SARS-CoV-2 seropositive at baseline, limiting conclusions about previously exposed vaccinees. No day 14 peak-response samples were available, so repertoires were characterized only after the peak T cell response.

The CDR3 regions of human TCRbeta chains were analyzed by immunosequencing. Per the source publication's procedure: TCRs in the repertoires were matched against a reference library of SARS-CoV-2-specific TCRs that had been generated with the MIRA antigen-specificity platform. Breadth meant the fraction of unique TCRs that were SARS-CoV-2-associated, whereas depth meant the fraction of total T cells that were SARS-CoV-2-associated. Using the MIRA data, every spike-specific TCR was mapped to the spike region that the TCR reacted to and assigned to either a CD4 or a CD8 class. Log10-transformed breadth and depth values were compared by one-way ANOVA with Sidak's multiple comparisons tests. Entries here come from immuneACCESS through TCRdb and include only in-frame sequences with V and J called. Some clones fail to appear in such tables; in the studies checked, an unresolved V gene covers under half of the shortfall, and the cause of the remainder is unknown. Clone size and V and J calls were adopted from that table, with D and trimming inferred from the DNA. The sample records approximately 100,000 clones, about 92% of which are singletons. The leading ten clones occupy about 1.2% of the sample.

According to the study, the label for this sample's time point signals: baseline before first vaccination. Vaccinee samples came from UK trials COV001 and COV002, including a single-blind randomized controlled phase 2/3 trial of AZD1222 (ChAdOx1 nCoV-19) in healthy adults. Trial participant PBMC samples were collected at day 0 and day 28 after the second dose for TCRbeta chain sequencing. V is cut by 7 bases and J by 3 bases, and the space between the germline ends is 6 bases. The CDR3 measures 11 amino acids from cysteine to phenylalanine. Only the CDR3 DNA stays, 33 bases, in frame from base 1. Reading the germline V gene gives CDR1 MDHEN and CDR2 SYDVKM.

The rearranged chain carries TRBV28 and TRBJ1-2; the D gene is not confidently resolved. Sequencing was performed on peripheral blood, taken on day 0 of AZD1222 vaccination. The TCR sequence derives from an adult in good health. The CDR3 loop reads CASNRDYGYTF. The nucleotide sequence is TGTGCCAGCAACAGAGACTATGGCTACACCTTC.